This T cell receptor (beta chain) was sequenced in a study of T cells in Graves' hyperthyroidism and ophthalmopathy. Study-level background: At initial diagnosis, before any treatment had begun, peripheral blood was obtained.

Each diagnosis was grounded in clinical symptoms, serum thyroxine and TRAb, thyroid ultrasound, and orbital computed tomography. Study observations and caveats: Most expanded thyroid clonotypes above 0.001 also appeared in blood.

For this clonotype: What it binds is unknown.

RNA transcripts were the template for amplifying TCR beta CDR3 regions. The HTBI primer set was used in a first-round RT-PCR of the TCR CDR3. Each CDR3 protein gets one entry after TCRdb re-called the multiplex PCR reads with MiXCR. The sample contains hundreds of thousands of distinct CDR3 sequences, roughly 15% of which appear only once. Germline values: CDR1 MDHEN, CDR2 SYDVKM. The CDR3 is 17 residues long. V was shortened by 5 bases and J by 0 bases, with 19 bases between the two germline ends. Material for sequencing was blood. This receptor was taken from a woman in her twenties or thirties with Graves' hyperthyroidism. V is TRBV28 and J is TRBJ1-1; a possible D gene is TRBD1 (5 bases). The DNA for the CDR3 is TGTGCCAGCAGTATCTACCCTTCAGGGATCATGAACACTGAAGCTTTCTTT. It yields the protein CASSIYPSGIMNTEAFF.